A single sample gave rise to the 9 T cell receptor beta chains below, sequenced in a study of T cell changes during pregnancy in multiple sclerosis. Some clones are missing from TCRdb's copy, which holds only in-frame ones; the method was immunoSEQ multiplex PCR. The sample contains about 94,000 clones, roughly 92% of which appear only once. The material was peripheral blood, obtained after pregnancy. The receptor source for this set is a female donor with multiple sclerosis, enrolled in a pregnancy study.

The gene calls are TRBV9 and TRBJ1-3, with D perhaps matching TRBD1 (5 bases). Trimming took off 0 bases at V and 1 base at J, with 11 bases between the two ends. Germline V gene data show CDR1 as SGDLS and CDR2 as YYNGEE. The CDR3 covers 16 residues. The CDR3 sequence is CASSVGAGRSGNTIYF. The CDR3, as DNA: TGTGCCAGCAGCGTAGGAGCAGGGAGGTCTGGAAACACCATATATTTT.

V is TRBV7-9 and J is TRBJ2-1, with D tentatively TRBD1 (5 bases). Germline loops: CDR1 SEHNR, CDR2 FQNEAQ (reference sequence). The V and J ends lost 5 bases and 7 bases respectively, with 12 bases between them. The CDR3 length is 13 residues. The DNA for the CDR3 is TGTGCCAGCAGCCGACCAGGGCCGAATGAGCAGTTCTTC. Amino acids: CASSRPGPNEQFF.

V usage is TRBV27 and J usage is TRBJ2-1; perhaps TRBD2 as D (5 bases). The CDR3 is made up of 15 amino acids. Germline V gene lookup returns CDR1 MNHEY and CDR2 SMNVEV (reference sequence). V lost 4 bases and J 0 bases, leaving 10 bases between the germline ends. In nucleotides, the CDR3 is TGTGCCAGCAGTTCCTCTCGGGACTCCTACAATGAGCAGTTCTTC. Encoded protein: CASSSSRDSYNEQFF.

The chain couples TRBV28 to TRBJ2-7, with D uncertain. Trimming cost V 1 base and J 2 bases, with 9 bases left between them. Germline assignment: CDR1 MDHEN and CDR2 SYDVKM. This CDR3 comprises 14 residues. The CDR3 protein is CASSLFSGPYEQYF. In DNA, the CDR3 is TGTGCCAGCAGTTTATTCTCAGGCCCCTACGAGCAGTACTTC.

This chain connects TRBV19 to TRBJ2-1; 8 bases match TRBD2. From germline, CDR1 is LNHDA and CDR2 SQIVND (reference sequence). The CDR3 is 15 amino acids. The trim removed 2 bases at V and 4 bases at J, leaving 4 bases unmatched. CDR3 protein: CASSILSGGYNEQFF. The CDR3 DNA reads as TGTGCCAGTAGTATACTAAGCGGGGGATACAATGAGCAGTTCTTC. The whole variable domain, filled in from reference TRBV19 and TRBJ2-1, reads DGGITQSPKYLFRKEGQNVTLSCEQNLNHDAMYWYRQDPGQGLRLIYYSQIVNDFQKGDIAEGYSVSREKKESFPLTVTSAQKNPTAFYLCASSILSGGYNEQFFGPGTRLTVL.

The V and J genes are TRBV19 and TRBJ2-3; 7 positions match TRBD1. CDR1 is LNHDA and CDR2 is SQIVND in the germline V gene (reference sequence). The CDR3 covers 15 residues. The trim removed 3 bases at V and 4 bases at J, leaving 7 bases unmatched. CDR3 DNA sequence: TGTGCCAGTAGTATCCAGGGGGATCAGGCAGATACGCAGTATTTT. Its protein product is CASSIQGDQADTQYF.

The CDR3 sequence is CASSSPGRVSYEQYF. CDR3 in DNA: TGTGCCAGCAGTTCCCCAGGGCGCGTCTCCTACGAGCAGTACTTC. The rearrangement joins TRBV28 to TRBJ2-7; D might be TRBD1 (5 bases). The CDR3 contains 15 residues. V lost 4 bases and J lost 0, with 13 bases in between. Germline-derived CDR1 and CDR2 are MDHEN and SYDVKM. Combining the CDR3 with reference TRBV28 and TRBJ2-7 gives the whole variable domain DVKVTQSSRYLVKRTGEKVFLECVQDMDHENMFWYRQDPGLGLRLIYFSYDVKMKEKGDIPEGYSVSREKKERFSLILESASTNQTSMYLCASSSPGRVSYEQYFGPGTRLTVT.

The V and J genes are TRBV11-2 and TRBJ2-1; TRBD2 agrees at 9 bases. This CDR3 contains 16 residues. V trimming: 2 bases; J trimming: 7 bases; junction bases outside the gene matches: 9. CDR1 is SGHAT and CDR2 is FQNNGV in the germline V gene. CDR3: CASSLLAGTLVNEQFF. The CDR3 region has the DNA TGTGCCAGCAGCTTACTAGCGGGAACGTTGGTAAATGAGCAGTTCTTC.

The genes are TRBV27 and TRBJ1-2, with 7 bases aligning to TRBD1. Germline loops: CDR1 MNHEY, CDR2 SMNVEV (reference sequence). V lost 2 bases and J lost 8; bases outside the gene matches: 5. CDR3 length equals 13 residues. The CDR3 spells CASSLGTVGGYTF. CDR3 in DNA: TGTGCCAGCAGTTTAGGGACAGTTGGCGGCTACACCTTC.